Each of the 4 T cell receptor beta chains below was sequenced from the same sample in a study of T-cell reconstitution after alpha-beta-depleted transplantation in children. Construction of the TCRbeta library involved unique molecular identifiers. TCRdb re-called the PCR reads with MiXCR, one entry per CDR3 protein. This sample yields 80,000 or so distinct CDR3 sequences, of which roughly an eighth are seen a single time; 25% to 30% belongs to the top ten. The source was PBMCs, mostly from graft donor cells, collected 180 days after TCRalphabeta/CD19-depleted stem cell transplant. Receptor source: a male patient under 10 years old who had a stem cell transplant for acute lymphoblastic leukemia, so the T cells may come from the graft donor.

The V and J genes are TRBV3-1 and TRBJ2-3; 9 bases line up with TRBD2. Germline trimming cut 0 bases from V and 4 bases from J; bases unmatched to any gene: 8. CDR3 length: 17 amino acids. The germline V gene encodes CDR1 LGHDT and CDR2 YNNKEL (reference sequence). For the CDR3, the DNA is TGTGCCAGCAGCCAAGAGATCGGGCGGGAGGGCCCAGATACGCAGTATTTT. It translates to CASSQEIGREGPDTQYF.

The CDR3 loop is CASSWGTGTEAFF. The CDR3 DNA reads TGTGCCAGCAGCTGGGGGACAGGAACTGAAGCTTTCTTT. The chain has TRBV12-3 or TRBV12-4 and TRBJ1-1; 8 nucleotides agree with TRBD1. There are 13 residues in the CDR3. The trim removed 6 bases at V and 5 bases at J, leaving 5 bases unmatched.

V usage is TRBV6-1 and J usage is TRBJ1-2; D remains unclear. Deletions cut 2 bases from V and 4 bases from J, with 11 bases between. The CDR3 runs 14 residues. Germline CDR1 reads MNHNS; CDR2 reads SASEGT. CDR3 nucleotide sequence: TGTGCCAGCAGTGAATTTGAAGGAACCTATGGCTACACCTTC. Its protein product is CASSEFEGTYGYTF.

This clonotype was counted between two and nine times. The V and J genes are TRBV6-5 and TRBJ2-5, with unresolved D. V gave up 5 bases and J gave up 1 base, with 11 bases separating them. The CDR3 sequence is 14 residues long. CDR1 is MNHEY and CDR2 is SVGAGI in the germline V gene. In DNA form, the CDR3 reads TGTGCCAGCAGTCTACAGCCGTTCCAAGAGACCCAGTACTTC. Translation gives CASSLQPFQETQYF.